The present entry profiles one T cell receptor beta chain with its context. The antigen is not known. The data are from a study of T cells and Merkel cell carcinoma outcomes. Study-wide points: Merkel cell carcinoma outcomes were reportedly predicted by repertoire and T-cell density.

The V end was cut by 5 bases, the J end by 9 bases, with 8 bases between. Germline-derived CDR1 and CDR2 are SGHAT and FQNNGV. The CDR3 extends over 11 amino acids. TCRdb keeps only in-frame clones here, not all; method: immunoSEQ multiplex PCR. The table shows roughly 6,500 clones, with about 90% occurring only once. The chain uses TRBV11-2 and TRBJ2-1, with D maybe TRBD1 (5 bases). Sequenced input: tumor tissue from Merkel cell carcinoma. This clonotype was sampled from a human donor with Merkel cell carcinoma. The DNA of the CDR3 is TGTGCCAGCAGCGTGGGGCCTGAGCAGTTCTTC. Translation gives CASSVGPEQFF.